This TCR beta chain stems from a study of shared clonotypes between healthy human individuals. Study-level results: Some clonotypes were shared by all four sorted-subset donors, while others were not shared. The non-shared ones had lower generation probabilities than the shared ones.

Trimming took 7 bases from V and 6 from J, leaving 15 bases between them. This CDR3 contains 12 residues. Per germline, CDR1 SQVTM and CDR2 ANQGSEA. About this clone: Its antigen is undetermined. Since a much larger clone is just one base distant, this may be a read error.

The method was immunoSEQ multiplex PCR; TCRdb's version includes in-frame clones alone and lacks a portion of them. The sample shows around 980,000 clones, more than 75% of them seen only once. Input material: memory CD4+ T cells from PBMCs. Described subset: CD45RA-negative fraction. The source of this sequence is a man between 18 and 29 years old in good health. Some clones in this sample may be carry-over from other donors' samples. The chain employs TRBV29-1 and TRBJ1-1; possibly TRBD1 for D (5 bases). In DNA, the CDR3 is TGCAGCGCCGGGGACGGCCTGGCTGAAGCTTTCTTT. It translates to CSAGDGLAEAFF.